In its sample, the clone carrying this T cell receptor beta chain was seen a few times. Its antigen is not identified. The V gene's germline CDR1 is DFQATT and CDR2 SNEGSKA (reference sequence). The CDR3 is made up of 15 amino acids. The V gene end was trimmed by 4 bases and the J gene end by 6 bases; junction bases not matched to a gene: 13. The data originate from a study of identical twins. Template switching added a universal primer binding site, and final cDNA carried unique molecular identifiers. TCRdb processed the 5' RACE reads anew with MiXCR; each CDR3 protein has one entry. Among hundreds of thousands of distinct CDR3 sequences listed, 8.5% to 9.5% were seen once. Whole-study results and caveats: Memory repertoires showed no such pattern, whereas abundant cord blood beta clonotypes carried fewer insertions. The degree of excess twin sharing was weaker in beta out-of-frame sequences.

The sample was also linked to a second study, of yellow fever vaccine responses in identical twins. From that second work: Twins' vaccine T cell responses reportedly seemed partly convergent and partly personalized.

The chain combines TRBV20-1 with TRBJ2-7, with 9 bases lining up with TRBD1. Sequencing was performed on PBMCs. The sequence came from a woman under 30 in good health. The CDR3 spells CSATRGTGRPGEQYF. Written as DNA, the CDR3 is TGCAGTGCTACCAGGGGGACAGGGAGGCCGGGCGAGCAGTACTTC.